This T cell receptor (beta chain) is from a study of T cell repertoires in cytomegalovirus infection. At the level of the study: An indication of both CMV infection and matching HLA type came from public TCR beta signatures.

This clonotype appeared many times. Its target is not known. Germline-derived CDR1 and CDR2 are SGHTA and FQGNSA. The CDR3 runs 13 residues. Trimming cost V 3 bases and J 6 bases, with 9 bases left between them. MiXCR was run by TCRdb on the reads, yielding one entry per CDR3 protein. The sample contains hundreds of thousands of distinct CDR3 sequences, around 6.2% of which appear only once. Study-wide points: The ex vivo response was dominated by HLA-C-restricted CMV-specific TCR beta clonotypes.

The clonotype originates from a human donor in good health (CMV status not recorded). Some clones in this sample may be carry-over from other donors' samples. Sequencing input: PBMCs. This chain uses TRBV7-2 with TRBJ1-5, with a weak D call TRBD1 (6 bases). Here the CDR3 reads CASSFGGPQPQHF. DNA of the CDR3: TGTGCCAGCAGCTTCGGGGGGCCTCAGCCCCAGCATTTT. The complete variable domain, with remaining parts taken from reference TRBV7-2 and TRBJ1-5, reads GAGVSQSPSNKVTEKGKDVELRCDPISGHTALYWYRQSLGQGLEFLIYFQGNSAPDKSGLPSDRFSAERTGGSVSTLTIQRTQQEDSAVYLCASSFGGPQPQHFGDGTRLSIL.